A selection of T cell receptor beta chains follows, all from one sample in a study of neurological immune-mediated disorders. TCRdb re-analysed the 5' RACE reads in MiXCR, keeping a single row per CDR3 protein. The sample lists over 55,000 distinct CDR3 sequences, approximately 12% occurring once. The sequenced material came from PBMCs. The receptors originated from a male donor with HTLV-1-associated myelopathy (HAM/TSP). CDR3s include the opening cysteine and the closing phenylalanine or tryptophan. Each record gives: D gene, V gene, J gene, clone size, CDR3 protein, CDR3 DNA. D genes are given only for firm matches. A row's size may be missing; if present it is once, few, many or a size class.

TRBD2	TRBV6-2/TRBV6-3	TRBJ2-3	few	CASNARASGFDTQYF	TGTGCCAGCAACGCAAGGGCTAGCGGGTTCGATACGCAGTATTTT
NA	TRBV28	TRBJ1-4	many	CASSPPDRPNEKLFF	TGTGCCAGCAGTCCCCCGGACAGACCGAATGAAAAACTGTTTTTT
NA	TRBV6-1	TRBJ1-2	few	CASSWGPEGTYGYTF	TGTGCCAGCAGCTGGGGCCCGGAGGGGACCTATGGCTACACCTTC
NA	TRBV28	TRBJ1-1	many	CASSPRTGPGTEAFF	TGTGCCAGCAGTCCCCGCACGGGGCCGGGGACTGAAGCTTTCTTT
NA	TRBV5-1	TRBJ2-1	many	CASSLAGGTIEQFF	TGCGCCAGCAGCTTGGCCGGAGGGACGATTGAGCAGTTCTTC
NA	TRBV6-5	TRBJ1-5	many	CASSYGAPGGNQPQHF	TGTGCCAGCAGTTATGGGGCGCCTGGTGGCAATCAGCCCCAGCATTTT
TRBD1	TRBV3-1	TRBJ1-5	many	CASSQDAGGLQPQHF	TGTGCCAGCAGCCAAGATGCAGGGGGCCTTCAGCCCCAGCATTTT
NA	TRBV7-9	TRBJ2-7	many	CASRPRRGEQYF	TGTGCCAGCAGACCCCGTCGGGGCGAGCAGTACTTC
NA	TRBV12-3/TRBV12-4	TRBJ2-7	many	CASSSLGEQYF	TGTGCCAGCAGTTCGCTGGGGGAGCAGTACTTC
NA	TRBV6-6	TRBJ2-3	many	CASSYPPTDTQYF	TGTGCCAGCAGTTACCCACCCACAGATACGCAGTATTTT
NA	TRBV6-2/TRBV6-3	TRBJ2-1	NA	CASSYLGEQFF	TGTGCCAGCAGTTACTTGGGTGAGCAGTTCTTC
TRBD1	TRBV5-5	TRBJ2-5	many	CASSLDGTVRETQYF	TGTGCCAGCAGCTTGGACGGGACAGTCCGGGAGACCCAGTACTTC
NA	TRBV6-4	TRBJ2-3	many	CASSDSTGGPDTQYF	TGTGCCAGCAGTGACTCGACGGGGGGCCCAGATACGCAGTATTTT
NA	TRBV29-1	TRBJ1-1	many	CSVYRLNTEAFF	TGCAGCGTTTACAGATTGAACACTGAAGCTTTCTTT
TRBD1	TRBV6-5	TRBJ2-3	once	CASSPRTGADTQYF	TGTGCCAGCAGTCCGCGGACAGGGGCAGATACGCAGTATTTT
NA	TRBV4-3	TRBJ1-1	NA	CASSQVPPDTEAFF	TGCGCCAGCAGCCAAGTCCCCCCCGACACTGAAGCTTTCTTT